These 24 T cell receptor beta chains were all obtained from the same sample, sequenced in a study of cytomegalovirus exposure and HLA in healthy donors. With 60 Vbeta and 13 Jbeta primers, the PCR was carried out. Using immunoSEQ multiplex PCR, the repertoire was profiled, and TCRdb retains in-frame clones only, with some absent. The table lists more than 100,000 clones, 75% to 85% of them singletons. Sample: PBMCs. The receptors were sampled from a man aged 35-49 years in good health and CMV-seronegative.

V gene TRBV28 combines with J gene TRBJ1-4; D call uncertain. The germline V and J ends were trimmed by 7 bases and 3 bases, with 12 bases remaining between them. CDR3 length: 14 amino acids. Germline CDR1 is MDHEN and CDR2 is SYDVKM. The CDR3 reads CASTAPGPNEKLFF. CDR3 in DNA: TGTGCCAGCACTGCCCCGGGTCCTAATGAAAAACTGTTTTTT.

V and J are TRBV5-1 and TRBJ1-1; TRBD1 matches 12 bases. CDR3 size: 16 residues. Losses at the gene ends were 0 bases for V and 6 bases for J; bases not matched to a gene: 6. The germline V gene has CDR1 SGHRS and CDR2 YFSETQ. The CDR3 spells CASSLGGTGGRAEAFF. CDR3 bases: TGCGCCAGCAGCTTGGGTGGGACAGGGGGCCGGGCTGAAGCTTTCTTT. The full variable domain, rest sourced from reference TRBV5-1 and TRBJ1-1, is KAGVTQTPRYLIKTRGQQVTLSCSPISGHRSVSWYQQTPGQGLQFLFEYFSETQRNKGNFPGRFSGRQFSNSRSEMNVSTLELGDSALYLCASSLGGTGGRAEAFFGQGTRLTVV.

Regarding this clone: Additional DNA sequences in this sample encode the identical CDR3. The V gene is TRBV19, the J gene TRBJ1-2; a weak D match, TRBD1 (6 bases). With 3 bases removed from V and 0 bases from J, the gap between germline ends came to 11 bases. The CDR3 spans 15 residues. In germline, CDR1 is LNHDA, CDR2 SQIVND (reference sequence). The CDR3 DNA reads as TGTGCCAGTAGTATCCCGACAGGAACTAACTATGGCTACACCTTC. Translation: CASSIPTGTNYGYTF.

CDR3 nucleotide sequence: TGTGCCAGCAGCCCGGGAGGGATCCGCAATCAGCCCCAGCATTTT. Amino acid sequence: CASSPGGIRNQPQHF. The chain is built from TRBV7-8 and TRBJ1-5; the D is unclear. V was cut by 5 bases and J by 2 bases, with 13 bases left in between. The CDR3 is 15 residues long. Germline CDR1 is SGHVS and CDR2 is FQNEAQ.

CDR3 in DNA: TGTGCCTGCAGGACTAGCGGGAGGGCGAACACCGGGGAGCTGTTTTTT. This translates into CACRTSGRANTGELFF. The chain couples TRBV30 to TRBJ2-2; TRBD2 matches at 15 bases. V dropped 6 bases and J dropped 0; count of bases not matched to a gene: 2. The CDR3 consists of 16 residues. Germline CDR1 is GTSNPN and CDR2 is SVGIG (reference sequence).

This sequence joins TRBV7-9 and TRBJ1-5; D is undetermined. The CDR3 spans 14 residues. Germline-derived CDR1 and CDR2 are SEHNR and FQNEAQ (reference sequence). Trimming removed 1 base at V and 6 bases at J, with 10 bases between. CDR3 amino acids: CASSLGSKSQPQHF. The CDR3 DNA follows: TGTGCCAGCAGCTTAGGCTCTAAGTCTCAGCCCCAGCATTTT.

The chain carries TRBV18 and TRBJ1-2, with a tentative D call TRBD1 (6 bases). This CDR3 region has 16 residues. V lost 2 bases and J lost 5, with 18 bases in between. CDR1 and CDR2 (germline): KGHSH, LQKENI. CDR3: CASSPFRGQNEYGYTF. Here the CDR3 DNA reads TGTGCCAGCTCACCATTCCGAGGACAGAACGAATATGGCTACACCTTC.

This clone has just one count. The chain recombines TRBV2 with TRBJ2-7; the D gene is possibly TRBD2 (5 bases). The V and J ends lost 8 bases and 4 bases respectively, with 6 bases between them. The CDR3 runs 10 residues. Germline CDR1 reads SNHLY; CDR2 reads FYNNEI. The CDR3 region has the DNA TGTGCCAGCGGGGAGTACGAGCAGTACTTC. Encoded protein: CASGEYEQYF.

This chain links TRBV2 with TRBJ1-4, with 7 nucleotides matching TRBD1. V dropped 8 bases and J dropped 3; count of bases not matched to a gene: 3. The germline V gene encodes CDR1 SNHLY and CDR2 FYNNEI. The CDR3 loop spans 13 amino acids. CDR3: CASSQGPNEKLFF. CDR3 nucleotides: TGTGCCAGCTCACAGGGGCCTAATGAAAAACTGTTTTTT.

This clone was detected a few times. The chain links TRBV19 to TRBJ2-5; 14 nucleotides match TRBD2. The germline V gene has CDR1 LNHDA and CDR2 SQIVND (reference sequence). CDR3 length: 15 residues. With V trimmed by 5 bases and J by 5 bases, 4 bases remained unmatched. CDR3 nucleotides: TGTGCCAGTAGTTGGACTAGCGGGGGGATCGAGACCCAGTACTTC. Translating gives CASSWTSGGIETQYF.

This chain joins TRBV7-8 and TRBJ2-5; D is unclear. V was shortened by 5 bases and J by 2 bases, with 18 bases between the two germline ends. This CDR3 comprises 16 residues. Germline V CDR1 and CDR2: SGHVS, FQNEAQ. The CDR3 here is CASSDRPGVGQETQYF. The CDR3, as DNA: TGTGCCAGCAGCGACCGGCCCGGCGTCGGGCAAGAGACCCAGTACTTC.

The genes are TRBV5-4 and TRBJ1-5; D is ambiguous. In germline, CDR1 is SGHNT, CDR2 YYREEE (reference sequence). The CDR3 loop spans 15 amino acids. V was trimmed by 1 base and J by 2 bases, leaving 10 bases between them. This CDR3 reads CASSLNPGGNQPQHF. The CDR3 region has the DNA TGTGCCAGCAGCTTGAACCCGGGAGGCAATCAGCCCCAGCATTTT.

The gene calls are TRBV29-1 and TRBJ1-1, with 8 bases lining up with TRBD1. Losses at the gene ends were 6 bases for V and 3 bases for J; bases not matched to a gene: 6. Germline V gene sequence: CDR1 SQVTM, CDR2 ANQGSEA. This CDR3 is 13 amino acids long. The DNA of the CDR3 is TGCAGCGTCCGGACAGGGCTGGACACTGAAGCTTTCTTT. This translates into CSVRTGLDTEAFF.

The chain carries TRBV12-5 and TRBJ2-3, with a possible D match to TRBD1 (6 bases). This CDR3 contains 15 residues. CDR1 LGHNT and CDR2 FRNRAP come from the germline V gene. The V end was cut by 1 base, the J end by 5 bases, with 13 bases between. This CDR3 reads CASGLAGDPRDTQYF. The CDR3 nucleotides read TGTGCTAGTGGTTTGGCAGGGGACCCCAGAGATACGCAGTATTTT.

This chain joins TRBV6-6 and TRBJ2-7; 9 bases map to TRBD1. Germline assignment: CDR1 MNHNY and CDR2 SVGAGI (reference sequence). Trimming took 6 bases from V and 4 from J; bases not matched to a gene: 7. The CDR3 consists of 14 residues. Here the CDR3 reads CASSRDRVGYEQYF. CDR3 bases: TGTGCCAGCAGCCGGGACAGGGTCGGGTACGAGCAGTACTTC.

The chain employs TRBV6-1 and TRBJ1-2, with 11 bases lining up with TRBD1. J gave up 3 bases and V 3 bases, and 3 bases lay outside the gene matches. The CDR3 consists of 15 residues. Germline V gene sequence: CDR1 MNHNS, CDR2 SASEGT. CDR3 DNA: TGTGCCAGCAGTGACCGGACAGGGGGCTACTATGGCTACACCTTC. This encodes CASSDRTGGYYGYTF.

This clone was picked up one time. The genes are TRBV5-6 and TRBJ1-1, with no clear D. Germline-derived CDR1 and CDR2 are SGHDT and YYEEEE. The CDR3 consists of 14 residues. Trimming cost V 4 bases and J 4 bases, with 14 bases left between them. This CDR3 reads CASSVRGVGTEAFF. In nucleotides, the CDR3 is TGTGCCAGCAGCGTGCGGGGAGTCGGCACTGAAGCTTTCTTT.

This chain uses TRBV7-2 with TRBJ2-7, with D perhaps TRBD1 (5 bases). Germline CDR1 SGHTA, CDR2 FQGNSA. The V gene lost 0 bases and the J gene lost 5 bases, with 11 bases spanning the gap. The CDR3 spans 14 residues. This CDR3 is CASSLAQGPHEQYF. CDR3 nucleotide sequence: TGTGCCAGCAGCTTAGCTCAGGGTCCCCACGAGCAGTACTTC.

The rearrangement joins TRBV7-9 to TRBJ2-7; a possible D gene is TRBD2 (5 bases). Germline V gene data show CDR1 as SEHNR and CDR2 as FQNEAQ (reference sequence). The CDR3 runs to 13 residues. The V end lost 5 bases, the J end lost 5 bases, and 13 bases lay between the germline ends. CDR3 coding DNA: TGTGCCAGCAGCCTCGGGGTGGCAGACGAGCAGTACTTC. It translates to CASSLGVADEQYF.

This clone has only one observation. The J gene is TRBJ2-3, the V gene TRBV6-5, with unresolved D. Trimming cost V 5 bases and J 1 base, with 7 bases left between them. CDR3 length: 13 amino acids. Germline V gene sequence: CDR1 MNHEY, CDR2 SVGAGI. CDR3 nucleotide sequence: TGTGCCAGCAGTCCTCAGGGCACAGATACGCAGTATTTT. Its translation: CASSPQGTDTQYF.

This sequence joins TRBV19 and TRBJ1-1, with D uncertain. Trimming cost V 3 bases and J 4 bases, with 12 bases left between them. Germline V gives CDR1 LNHDA, CDR2 SQIVND (reference sequence). CDR3 length: 14 residues. The CDR3 coding sequence is TGTGCCAGTAGTATGCAGGCCACCTTCACTGAAGCTTTCTTT. The encoded protein is CASSMQATFTEAFF.

The chain joins TRBV5-1 to TRBJ2-1; TRBD2 is a possible D gene (5 bases). Germline V gene sequence: CDR1 SGHRS, CDR2 YFSETQ. The CDR3 has 15 residues. V lost 4 bases and J lost 4, with 15 bases in between. CDR3 sequence reads: CASSQTPDSYNEQFF. CDR3 coding DNA: TGCGCCAGCAGCCAAACCCCGGACTCGTACAATGAGCAGTTCTTC.

The rearrangement uses TRBV5-1 and TRBJ2-7; D remains unclear. The CDR3 has 13 amino acids. V was clipped by 4 bases and J by 3 bases, with 11 bases between them. Germline assignment: CDR1 SGHRS and CDR2 YFSETQ. The CDR3 sequence is CASSPDNVYEQYF. The DNA of the CDR3 is TGCGCCAGCAGCCCCGACAACGTCTACGAGCAGTACTTC. Full variable domain (remainder filled in from reference TRBV5-1 and TRBJ2-7): KAGVTQTPRYLIKTRGQQVTLSCSPISGHRSVSWYQQTPGQGLQFLFEYFSETQRNKGNFPGRFSGRQFSNSRSEMNVSTLELGDSALYLCASSPDNVYEQYFGPGTRLTVT.

This sequence joins TRBV21-1 and TRBJ1-4; the D call TRBD1 from the table was never checked on the DNA. TRBV21-1 is noted as a pseudogene. The CDR3 is made up of 16 amino acids. The CDR3 sequence is CASSKVWGQTNEKLFF. CDR3 DNA: TGTGCCAGCAGCAAAGTTTGGGGACAGACTAATGAAAAACTGTTTTTT.